This section outlines one TCR beta chain sequence together with its context. The CDR3 is 14 amino acids. V lost 2 bases and J 0 bases, leaving 5 bases between the germline ends. Germline CDR1 reads MNHNS; CDR2 reads SASEGT. The sample comes from a study of cytotoxic CD8 clonotypes in ibrutinib-treated CLL. Target depth was 1 in 200,000 to 1 in 1 million T cells, about 10x per clonotype. Measured with immunoSEQ multiplex PCR; TCRdb has only the in-frame clones, and not every one. The table has about 68,000 clones, around two thirds seen once. The receptor's source is a human donor with chronic lymphocytic leukemia. Here the sequenced sample was PBMCs, taken after 12 months of ibrutinib treatment. This chain links TRBV6-1 with TRBJ1-3; D is ambiguous. CDR3 in amino acids: CASSELSSGNTIYF. In DNA form, the CDR3 reads TGTGCCAGCAGTGAACTGAGCTCTGGAAACACCATATATTTT.